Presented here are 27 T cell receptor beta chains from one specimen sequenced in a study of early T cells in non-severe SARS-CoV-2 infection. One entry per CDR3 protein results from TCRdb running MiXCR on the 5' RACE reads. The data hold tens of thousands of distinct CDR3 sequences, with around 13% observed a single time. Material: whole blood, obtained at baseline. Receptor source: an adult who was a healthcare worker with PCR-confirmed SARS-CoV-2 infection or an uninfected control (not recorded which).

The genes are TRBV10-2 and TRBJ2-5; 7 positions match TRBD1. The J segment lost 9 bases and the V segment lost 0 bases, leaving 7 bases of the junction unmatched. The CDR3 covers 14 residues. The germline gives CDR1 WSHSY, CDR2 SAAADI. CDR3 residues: CASSESSTGTAQYF. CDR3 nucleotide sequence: TGCGCCAGCAGTGAGTCATCGACAGGGACGGCCCAGTACTTC.

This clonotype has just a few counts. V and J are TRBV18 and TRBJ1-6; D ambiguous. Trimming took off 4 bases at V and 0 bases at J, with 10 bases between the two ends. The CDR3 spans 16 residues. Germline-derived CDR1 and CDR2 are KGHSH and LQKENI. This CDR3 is CASSLGPSSYNSPLHF. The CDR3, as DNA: TGTGCCAGCTCACTCGGACCGAGCTCCTATAATTCACCCCTCCACTTT.

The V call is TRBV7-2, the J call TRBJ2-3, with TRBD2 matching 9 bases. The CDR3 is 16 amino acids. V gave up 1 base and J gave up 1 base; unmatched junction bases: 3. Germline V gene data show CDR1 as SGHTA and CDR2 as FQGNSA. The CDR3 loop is CASSLGASGGTDTQYF. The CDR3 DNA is TGTGCCAGCAGCTTAGGTGCTAGCGGGGGCACAGATACGCAGTATTTT.

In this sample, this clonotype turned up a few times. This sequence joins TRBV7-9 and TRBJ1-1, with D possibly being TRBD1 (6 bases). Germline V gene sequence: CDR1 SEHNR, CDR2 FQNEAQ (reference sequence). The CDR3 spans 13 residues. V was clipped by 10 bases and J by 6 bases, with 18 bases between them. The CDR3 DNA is TGTGCCAACCAAGGGGGGCTGGTGGCTGAAGCTTTCTTT. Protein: CANQGGLVAEAFF.

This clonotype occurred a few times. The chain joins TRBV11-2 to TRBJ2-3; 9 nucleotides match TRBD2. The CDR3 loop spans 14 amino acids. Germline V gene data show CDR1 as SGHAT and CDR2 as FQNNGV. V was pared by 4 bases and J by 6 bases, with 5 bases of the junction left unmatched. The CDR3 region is CASSYGTSGDTQYF. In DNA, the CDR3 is TGTGCCAGCAGCTACGGAACTAGCGGGGATACGCAGTATTTT.

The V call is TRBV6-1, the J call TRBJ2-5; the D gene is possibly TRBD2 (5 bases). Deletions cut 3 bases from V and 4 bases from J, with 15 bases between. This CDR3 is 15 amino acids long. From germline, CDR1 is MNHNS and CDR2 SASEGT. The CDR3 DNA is TGTGCCAGCAGTGAGGTTCCCCAGGCGGGAGAGACCCAGTACTTC. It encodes CASSEVPQAGETQYF.

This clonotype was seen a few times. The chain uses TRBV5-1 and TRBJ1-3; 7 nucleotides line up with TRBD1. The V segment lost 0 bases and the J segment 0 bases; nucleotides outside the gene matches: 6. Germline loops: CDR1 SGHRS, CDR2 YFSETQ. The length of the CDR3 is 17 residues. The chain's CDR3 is CASSLAGTDLSGNTIYF. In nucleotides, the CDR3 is TGCGCCAGCAGCTTGGCCGGGACAGACCTCTCTGGAAACACCATATATTTT.

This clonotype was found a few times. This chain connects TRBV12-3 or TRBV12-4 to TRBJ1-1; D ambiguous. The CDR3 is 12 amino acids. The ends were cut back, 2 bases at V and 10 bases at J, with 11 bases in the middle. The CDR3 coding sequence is TGTGCCAGCAGTTTATACGGCTCGGTAGCTTTCTTT. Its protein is CASSLYGSVAFF.

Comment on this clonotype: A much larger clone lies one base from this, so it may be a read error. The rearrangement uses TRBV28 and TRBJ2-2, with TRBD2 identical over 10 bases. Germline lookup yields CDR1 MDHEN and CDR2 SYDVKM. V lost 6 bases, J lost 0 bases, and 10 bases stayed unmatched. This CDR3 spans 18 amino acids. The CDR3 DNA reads TGTGCCAGCAGGTTTCTAGCGGGAGAGAGCTCGAACACCGGGGAGCTGTTTTTT. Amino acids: CASRFLAGESSNTGELFF.

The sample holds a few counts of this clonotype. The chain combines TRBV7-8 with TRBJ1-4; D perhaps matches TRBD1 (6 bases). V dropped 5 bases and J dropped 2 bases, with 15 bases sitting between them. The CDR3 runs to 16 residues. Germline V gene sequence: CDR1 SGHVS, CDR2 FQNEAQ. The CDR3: CASSPHYRDTNEKLFF. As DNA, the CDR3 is TGTGCCAGCAGCCCTCATTACAGGGATACTAATGAAAAACTGTTTTTT. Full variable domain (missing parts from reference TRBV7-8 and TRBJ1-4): GAGVSQSPRYKVAKRGQDVALRCDPISGHVSLFWYQQALGQGPEFLTYFQNEAQLDKSGLPSDRFFAERPEGSVSTLKIQRTQQEDSAVYLCASSPHYRDTNEKLFFGSGTQLSVL.

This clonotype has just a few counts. In DNA form, the CDR3 reads TGTGCCAGCAGTTTGGTAGCCAGACTGACCGGGGAGCTGTTTTTT. It translates to CASSLVARLTGELFF. The chain employs TRBV28 and TRBJ2-2; no reliable D call. Germline lookup yields CDR1 MDHEN and CDR2 SYDVKM. The CDR3 spans 15 residues. Trimming stripped 3 bases from V and 5 bases from J, with 13 bases between.

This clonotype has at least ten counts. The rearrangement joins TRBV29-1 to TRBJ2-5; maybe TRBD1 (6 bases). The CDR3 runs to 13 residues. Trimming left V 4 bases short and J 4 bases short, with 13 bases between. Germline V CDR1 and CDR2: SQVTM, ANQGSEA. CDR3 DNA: TGCAGCGTTGGGGACACCTCACGAGAGACCCAGTACTTC. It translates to CSVGDTSRETQYF.

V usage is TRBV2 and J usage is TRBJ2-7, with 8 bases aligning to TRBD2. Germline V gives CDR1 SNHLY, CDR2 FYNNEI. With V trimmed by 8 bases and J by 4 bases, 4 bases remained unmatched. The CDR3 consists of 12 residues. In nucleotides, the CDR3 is TGTGCCAGCGGAAGCGGGAGTTACGAGCAGTACTTC. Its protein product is CASGSGSYEQYF.

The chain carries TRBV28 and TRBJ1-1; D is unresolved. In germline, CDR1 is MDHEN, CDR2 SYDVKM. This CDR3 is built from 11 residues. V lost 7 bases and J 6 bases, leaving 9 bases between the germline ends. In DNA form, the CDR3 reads TGTGCCAGCACCTCTCTCTCTGAAGCTTTCTTT. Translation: CASTSLSEAFF.

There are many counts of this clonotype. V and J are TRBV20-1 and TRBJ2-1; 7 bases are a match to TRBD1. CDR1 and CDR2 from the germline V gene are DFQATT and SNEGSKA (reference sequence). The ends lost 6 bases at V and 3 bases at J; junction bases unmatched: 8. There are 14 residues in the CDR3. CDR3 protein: CSALRGINYNEQFF. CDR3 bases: TGCAGTGCCCTCAGGGGGATCAACTACAATGAGCAGTTCTTC.

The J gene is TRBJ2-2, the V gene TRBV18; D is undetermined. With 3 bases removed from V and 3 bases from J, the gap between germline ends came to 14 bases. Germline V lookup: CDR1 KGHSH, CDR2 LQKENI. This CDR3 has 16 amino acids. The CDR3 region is CASSPEARPYTGELFF. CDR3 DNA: TGTGCCAGCTCACCCGAAGCCCGGCCGTACACCGGGGAGCTGTTTTTT.

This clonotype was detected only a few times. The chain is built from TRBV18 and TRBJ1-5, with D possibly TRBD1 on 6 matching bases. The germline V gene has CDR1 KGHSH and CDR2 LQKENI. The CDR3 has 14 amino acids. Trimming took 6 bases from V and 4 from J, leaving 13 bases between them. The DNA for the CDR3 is TGTGCCAGCTCCGCCCAAGGGGGTAATCAGCCCCAGCATTTT. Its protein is CASSAQGGNQPQHF.

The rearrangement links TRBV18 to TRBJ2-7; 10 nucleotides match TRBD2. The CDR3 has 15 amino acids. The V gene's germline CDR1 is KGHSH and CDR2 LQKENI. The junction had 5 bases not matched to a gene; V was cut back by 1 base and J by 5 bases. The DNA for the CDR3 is TGTGCCAGCTCACCACTTGGACTAGCGGAAAACGAGCAGTACTTC. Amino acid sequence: CASSPLGLAENEQYF. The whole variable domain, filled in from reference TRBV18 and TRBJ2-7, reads NAGVMQNPRHLVRRRGQEARLRCSPMKGHSHVYWYRQLPEEGLKFMVYLQKENIIDESGMPKERFSAEFPKEGPSILRIQQVVRGDSAAYFCASSPLGLAENEQYFGPGTRLTVT.

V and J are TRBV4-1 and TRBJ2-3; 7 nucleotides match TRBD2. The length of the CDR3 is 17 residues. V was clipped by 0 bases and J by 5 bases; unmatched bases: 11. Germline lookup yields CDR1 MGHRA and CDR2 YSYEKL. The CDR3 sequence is CASSQEDDAGAVDTQYF. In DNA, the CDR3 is TGCGCCAGCAGCCAAGAGGATGACGCGGGAGCCGTAGATACGCAGTATTTT.

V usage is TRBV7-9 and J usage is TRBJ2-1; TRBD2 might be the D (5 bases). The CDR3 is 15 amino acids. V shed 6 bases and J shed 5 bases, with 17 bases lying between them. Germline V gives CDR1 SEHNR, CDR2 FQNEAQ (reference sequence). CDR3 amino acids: CASSPDGLAHNEQFF. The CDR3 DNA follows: TGTGCCAGCAGTCCCGACGGGTTAGCGCACAATGAGCAGTTCTTC.

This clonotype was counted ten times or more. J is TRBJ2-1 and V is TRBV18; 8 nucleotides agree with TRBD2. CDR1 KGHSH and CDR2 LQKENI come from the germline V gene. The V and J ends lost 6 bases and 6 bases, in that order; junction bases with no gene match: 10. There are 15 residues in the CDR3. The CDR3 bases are TGTGCCAGCTCCCCCCAGCGGGAGAGGGGCAATGAGCAGTTCTTC. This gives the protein CASSPQRERGNEQFF.

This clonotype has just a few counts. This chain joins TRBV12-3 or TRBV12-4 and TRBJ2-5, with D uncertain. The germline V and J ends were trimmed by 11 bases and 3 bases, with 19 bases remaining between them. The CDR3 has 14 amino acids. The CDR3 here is CAVGLMAAEETQYF. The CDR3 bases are TGTGCCGTGGGATTGATGGCAGCCGAAGAGACCCAGTACTTC.

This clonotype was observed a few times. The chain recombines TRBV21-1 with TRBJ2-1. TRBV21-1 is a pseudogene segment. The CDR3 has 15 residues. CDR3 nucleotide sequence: TGTGCCAGCCCTCGACGGTATCGTCCCTGCAATGAGCAGTTCTTC. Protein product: CASPRRYRPCNEQFF.

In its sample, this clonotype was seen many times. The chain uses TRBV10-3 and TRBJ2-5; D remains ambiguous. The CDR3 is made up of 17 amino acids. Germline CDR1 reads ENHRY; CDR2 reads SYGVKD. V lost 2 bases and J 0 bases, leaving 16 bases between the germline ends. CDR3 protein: CAISEGVSDQYQETQYF. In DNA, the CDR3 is TGTGCCATCAGTGAGGGGGTGAGCGACCAGTACCAAGAGACCCAGTACTTC.

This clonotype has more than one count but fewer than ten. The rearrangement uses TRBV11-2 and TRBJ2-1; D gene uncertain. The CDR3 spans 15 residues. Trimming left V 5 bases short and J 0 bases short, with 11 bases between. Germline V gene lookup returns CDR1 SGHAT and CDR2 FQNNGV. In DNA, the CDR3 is TGTGCCAGCAGCCGAAGTCAAAACTCCTACAATGAGCAGTTCTTC. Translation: CASSRSQNSYNEQFF.

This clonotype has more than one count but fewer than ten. DNA for the CDR3: TGTGCCAGCAGTACCTTTAGCGGGAGGGTAGATACGCAGTATTTT. This sequence encodes CASSTFSGRVDTQYF. The genes are TRBV7-6 and TRBJ2-3, with 11 bases matching TRBD2. There are 15 residues in the CDR3. V was pared by 6 bases and J by 5 bases, with 7 bases of the junction left unmatched. Germline CDR1 is SGHVS and CDR2 is FNYEAQ.

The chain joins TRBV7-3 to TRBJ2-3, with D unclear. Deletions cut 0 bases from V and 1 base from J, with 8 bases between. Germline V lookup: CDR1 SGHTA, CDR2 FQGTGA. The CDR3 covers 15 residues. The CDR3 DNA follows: TGTGCCAGCAGCTTAACTCACCGTGGCACAGATACGCAGTATTTT. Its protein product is CASSLTHRGTDTQYF.